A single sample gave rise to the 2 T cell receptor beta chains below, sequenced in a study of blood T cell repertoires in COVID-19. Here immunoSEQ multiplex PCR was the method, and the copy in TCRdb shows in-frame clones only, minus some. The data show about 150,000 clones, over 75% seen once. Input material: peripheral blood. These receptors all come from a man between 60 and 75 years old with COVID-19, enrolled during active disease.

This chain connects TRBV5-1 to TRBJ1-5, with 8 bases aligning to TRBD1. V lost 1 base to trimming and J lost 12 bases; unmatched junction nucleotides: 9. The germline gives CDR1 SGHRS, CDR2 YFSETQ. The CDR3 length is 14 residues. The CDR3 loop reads CASSLTGQDPSQHF. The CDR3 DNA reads TGCGCCAGCAGCTTGACGGGACAGGACCCTAGCCAGCATTTT.

CDR3 residues: CASSFQKNQPQHF. CDR3 nucleotide sequence: TGTGCCAGCAGTTTTCAGAAAAATCAGCCCCAGCATTTT. J is TRBJ1-5 and V is TRBV12-3 or TRBV12-4; D is ambiguous. The CDR3 covers 13 residues. V shed 3 bases and J shed 4 bases, with 7 bases lying between them.